This TCR beta chain was observed in a study of long-term antiretroviral therapy in people with HIV. The assay, immunoSEQ v3.0, was run at survey level. The protocol was immunoSEQ multiplex PCR, while the TCRdb copy is restricted to in-frame clones and leaves out a portion. Here the sample spans 15,000 to 20,000 clones, around nine tenths being singletons. The CDR3 consists of 14 residues. In germline, CDR1 is SGHRS, CDR2 YFSETQ. The ends lost 4 bases at V and 3 bases at J; junction bases unmatched: 6. The chain has TRBV5-1 and TRBJ2-7, with TRBD1 matching over 8 bases. This material consisted of unsorted PBMCs, taken 0.3 years after starting antiretroviral therapy. The clonotype was recovered from a man aged 55 to 70 with HIV. CDR3 sequence reads: CASSLGQDYYEQYF. For the CDR3, the DNA is TGCGCCAGCAGCCTGGGACAGGATTACTACGAGCAGTACTTC.